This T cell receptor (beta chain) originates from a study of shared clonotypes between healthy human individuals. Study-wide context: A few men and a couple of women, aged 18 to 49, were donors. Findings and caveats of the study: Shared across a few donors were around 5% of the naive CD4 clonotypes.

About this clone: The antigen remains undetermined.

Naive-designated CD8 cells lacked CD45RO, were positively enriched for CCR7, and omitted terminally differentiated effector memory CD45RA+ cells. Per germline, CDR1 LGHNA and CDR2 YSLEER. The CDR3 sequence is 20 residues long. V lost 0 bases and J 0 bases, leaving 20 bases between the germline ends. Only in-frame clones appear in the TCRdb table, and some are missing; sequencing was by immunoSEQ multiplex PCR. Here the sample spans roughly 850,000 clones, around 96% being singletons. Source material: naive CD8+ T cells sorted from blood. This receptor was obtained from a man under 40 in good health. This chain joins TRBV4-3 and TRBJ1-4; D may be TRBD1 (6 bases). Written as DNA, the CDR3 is TGCGCCAGCAGCCAAGACCGTTGGACAGACGAAATTGCAACTAATGAAAAACTGTTTTTT. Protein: CASSQDRWTDEIATNEKLFF.